A selection of T cell receptor beta chains follows, all from one sample in a study of T cell changes during pregnancy in multiple sclerosis. Profiling relied on immunoSEQ multiplex PCR, and the TCRdb table lists in-frame clones only, not all of them. Among about 57,000 clones listed, about 92% were seen once. The sequencing used CD4+ T cells from peripheral blood mononuclear cells, collected in the second trimester of pregnancy. The receptors derive from a female donor with multiple sclerosis, enrolled in a pregnancy study. Both conserved end residues are part of each CDR3. Fields, in order: clone size, V gene, D gene, J gene, CDR3 DNA, CDR3 protein. A D gene is named only where the DNA matches it firmly. The listing skips clone size in some rows; elsewhere it reads once, few, many or a size class.

clone size: .; V gene: TRBV5-5; D gene: .; J gene: TRBJ1-3; CDR3 DNA: TGTGCCAGCAGCTTGAGAGGAATGGCTGGAAACACCATATATTTT; CDR3 protein: CASSLRGMAGNTIYF
clone size: .; V gene: TRBV5-4; D gene: TRBD1; J gene: TRBJ1-2; CDR3 DNA: TGTGCCAGCACCGCTGGGACAGTCTATGGCTACACCTTC; CDR3 protein: CASTAGTVYGYTF
clone size: .; V gene: TRBV6-1; D gene: .; J gene: TRBJ2-2; CDR3 DNA: TGTGCCAGCAGTGCCCCGGCGGCGGGGCTAGTCACCGGGGAGCTGTTTTTT; CDR3 protein: CASSAPAAGLVTGELFF
clone size: once; V gene: TRBV7-2; D gene: .; J gene: TRBJ1-3; CDR3 DNA: TGTGCCAGCAGCCCCAAGGGGGGGGCTGGAAACACCATATATTTT; CDR3 protein: CASSPKGGAGNTIYF
clone size: .; V gene: TRBV19; D gene: TRBD1; J gene: TRBJ1-2; CDR3 DNA: TGTGCCAGTAGTATAGGGGACAGAGACTATGGCTACACCTTC; CDR3 protein: CASSIGDRDYGYTF
clone size: .; V gene: TRBV6-5; D gene: .; J gene: TRBJ1-6; CDR3 DNA: TGTGCCAGCTCCAAAGGGGTCCGGGATTCACCCCTCCACTTT; CDR3 protein: CASSKGVRDSPLHF
clone size: .; V gene: TRBV9; D gene: .; J gene: TRBJ2-2; CDR3 DNA: TGTGCCAGCTCCAGAGCGGAGGGGGCGTCCGGGGAGCTGTTTTTT; CDR3 protein: CASSRAEGASGELFF
clone size: .; V gene: TRBV2; D gene: TRBD2; J gene: TRBJ2-3; CDR3 DNA: TGTGCCAGCAGTGCCGGGACTAGCGGCACAGATACGCAGTATTTT; CDR3 protein: CASSAGTSGTDTQYF
clone size: few; V gene: TRBV30; D gene: TRBD1; J gene: TRBJ1-5; CDR3 DNA: TGTGCCTGGGCGGACAGGGGGATCAATCAGCCCCAGCATTTT; CDR3 protein: CAWADRGINQPQHF
clone size: .; V gene: TRBV2; D gene: .; J gene: TRBJ1-2; CDR3 DNA: TGTGCCAGCAGTGAGCACGGGGTGACCTATGGCTACACCTTC; CDR3 protein: CASSEHGVTYGYTF
clone size: .; V gene: TRBV6-4; D gene: TRBD1; J gene: TRBJ2-2; CDR3 DNA: TGTGCCAGCAGGCGACAGGGGACGACCGGGGAGCTGTTTTTT; CDR3 protein: CASRRQGTTGELFF
clone size: .; V gene: TRBV6-1; D gene: TRBD1; J gene: TRBJ2-7; CDR3 DNA: TGTGCCAGCAGTGGGACAGGCTCCGCTTCGGCGGCGTACGAGCAGTACTTC; CDR3 protein: CASSGTGSASAAYEQYF
clone size: .; V gene: TRBV15; D gene: TRBD1; J gene: TRBJ2-7; CDR3 DNA: TGTGCCACCAGCGGGCGGAGGCAGGGGGCAAGTGAGCAGTACTTC; CDR3 protein: CATSGRRQGASEQYF
clone size: .; V gene: TRBV6-1; D gene: .; J gene: TRBJ2-7; CDR3 DNA: TGTGCCAGCAGCCCGACATACACCTACGAGCAGTACTTC; CDR3 protein: CASSPTYTYEQYF
clone size: .; V gene: TRBV7-2; D gene: .; J gene: TRBJ2-5; CDR3 DNA: TGTGCCAGCAGCCGGTCAAGAGCCCAAGAGACCCAGTACTTC; CDR3 protein: CASSRSRAQETQYF
clone size: .; V gene: TRBV10-2; D gene: TRBD1; J gene: TRBJ2-2; CDR3 DNA: TGCGCCAGCTGTAGGGACAGGGACACCGGGGAGCTGTTTTTT; CDR3 protein: CASCRDRDTGELFF
clone size: .; V gene: TRBV7-2; D gene: .; J gene: TRBJ1-1; CDR3 DNA: TGTGCCAGCAGCTTCCTAGGAGGCAGTGAAGCTTTCTTT; CDR3 protein: CASSFLGGSEAFF
clone size: .; V gene: TRBV7-2; D gene: .; J gene: TRBJ2-3; CDR3 DNA: TGTGCCAGCAGCTTAGCCCAGCGCCGGTTT; CDR3 protein: CASSLAQRRF
clone size: .; V gene: TRBV19; D gene: .; J gene: TRBJ2-1; CDR3 DNA: TGTGCCAGTAGTATCGTGAGTTCGGGATCCTACAATGAGCAGTTCTTC; CDR3 protein: CASSIVSSGSYNEQFF
clone size: .; V gene: TRBV5-1; D gene: TRBD2; J gene: TRBJ2-3; CDR3 DNA: TGCGCCAGCAGCTGGAGCGGGGGGTATAGCACAGATACGCAGTATTTT; CDR3 protein: CASSWSGGYSTDTQYF
clone size: .; V gene: TRBV6-6; D gene: TRBD1; J gene: TRBJ1-2; CDR3 DNA: TGTGCCAGCAGTTCCGGGACAGGGGGTGGCTACACCTTC; CDR3 protein: CASSSGTGGGYTF
clone size: .; V gene: TRBV15; D gene: .; J gene: TRBJ1-2; CDR3 DNA: TGTGCCACCAGCAGAGTGGGAGGGTTTGTATCTGGCTACACCTTC; CDR3 protein: CATSRVGGFVSGYTF
clone size: .; V gene: TRBV6-4; D gene: .; J gene: TRBJ1-1; CDR3 DNA: TGTGCCAGGAGGGGGGGGAACACTGAAGCTTTCTTT; CDR3 protein: CARRGGNTEAFF
clone size: .; V gene: TRBV28; D gene: TRBD1; J gene: TRBJ1-1; CDR3 DNA: TGTGCCAGCCGGACAGGCCTAAACACTGAAGCTTTCTTT; CDR3 protein: CASRTGLNTEAFF
clone size: once; V gene: TRBV18; D gene: TRBD2; J gene: TRBJ2-3; CDR3 DNA: TGTGCCAGCTCATCCACTAGCGGGGGGACCCCAGATACGCAGTATTTT; CDR3 protein: CASSSTSGGTPDTQYF
clone size: .; V gene: TRBV10-2; D gene: .; J gene: TRBJ2-7; CDR3 DNA: TGCGCCAGCAGTGAGTCTGTGGGCCGATCCGAGCAGTACTTC; CDR3 protein: CASSESVGRSEQYF
clone size: .; V gene: TRBV19; D gene: TRBD1; J gene: TRBJ2-5; CDR3 DNA: TGTGCCAGTAGTGACCTCTTGCGGACAGGTGGGGAGACCCAGTACTTC; CDR3 protein: CASSDLLRTGGETQYF
clone size: .; V gene: TRBV28; D gene: .; J gene: TRBJ1-5; CDR3 DNA: TGTGCCAGCAGCCCTCCGGGATCCATCAAGCCCCAGCATTTT; CDR3 protein: CASSPPGSIKPQHF
clone size: .; V gene: TRBV10-3; D gene: .; J gene: TRBJ2-3; CDR3 DNA: TGTGCCATCAGTGACCCGAAGCGGGATACGCAGTATTTT; CDR3 protein: CAISDPKRDTQYF
clone size: .; V gene: TRBV6-5; D gene: TRBD1; J gene: TRBJ1-2; CDR3 DNA: TGTGCCAGCAGTTATGGGACAGGGAACTATGGCTACACCTTC; CDR3 protein: CASSYGTGNYGYTF
clone size: .; V gene: TRBV27; D gene: TRBD1; J gene: TRBJ1-2; CDR3 DNA: TGTGCCAGCAGCCGGGACAGTGGGAATGTCTACACCTTC; CDR3 protein: CASSRDSGNVYTF
clone size: .; V gene: TRBV18; D gene: TRBD1; J gene: TRBJ1-1; CDR3 DNA: TGTGCCAGCTCACCAGTCCCCGGGACAGGGGATCCGGCTTTCTTT; CDR3 protein: CASSPVPGTGDPAFF
clone size: .; V gene: TRBV7-9; D gene: .; J gene: TRBJ1-1; CDR3 DNA: TGTGCCAGCGGCAGGGGCCTGAACACTGAAGCTTTCTTT; CDR3 protein: CASGRGLNTEAFF
clone size: .; V gene: TRBV6-5; D gene: TRBD1; J gene: TRBJ1-4; CDR3 DNA: TGTGCCAGCAGTCGACAGGGGGCAACTAATGAAAAACTGTTTTTT; CDR3 protein: CASSRQGATNEKLFF
clone size: .; V gene: TRBV9; D gene: TRBD2; J gene: TRBJ2-2; CDR3 DNA: TGTGCCAGCAGCAGAGGACTAGCGGAGAACACCGGGGAGCTGTTTTTT; CDR3 protein: CASSRGLAENTGELFF
clone size: once; V gene: TRBV6-1; D gene: .; J gene: TRBJ2-5; CDR3 DNA: TGTGCCAGCAGATCTCACAGGGGGGGCCTCGGGTCCCAGTACTTC; CDR3 protein: CASRSHRGGLGSQYF
clone size: once; V gene: TRBV28; D gene: .; J gene: TRBJ2-7; CDR3 DNA: TGTGCCAGCAGTTTCAGACAGTTCCACTACGAGCAGTACTTC; CDR3 protein: CASSFRQFHYEQYF
clone size: .; V gene: TRBV10-1; D gene: TRBD1; J gene: TRBJ1-2; CDR3 DNA: TGCGCCAGCAGTAGAACAGGGGGATACGGCTACACCTTC; CDR3 protein: CASSRTGGYGYTF
clone size: .; V gene: TRBV5-1; D gene: .; J gene: TRBJ1-1; CDR3 DNA: TGCGCCAGCAGCCAACAAAGCAGGTTCTTGAACACTGAAGCTTTCTTT; CDR3 protein: CASSQQSRFLNTEAFF
clone size: .; V gene: TRBV29-1; D gene: .; J gene: TRBJ1-3; CDR3 DNA: TGCAGCGTCGCTCCCACACAGGGCTCTGGAAACACCATATATTTT; CDR3 protein: CSVAPTQGSGNTIYF
clone size: .; V gene: TRBV10-3; D gene: TRBD1; J gene: TRBJ2-7; CDR3 DNA: TGTGCCTCACAGGGGGCTGGCGAGCAGTACTTC; CDR3 protein: CASQGAGEQYF
clone size: .; V gene: TRBV9; D gene: .; J gene: TRBJ2-7; CDR3 DNA: TGTGCCTCGACGCGGCTAGCGAACTCCTACGAGCAGTACTTC; CDR3 protein: CASTRLANSYEQYF
clone size: .; V gene: TRBV2; D gene: TRBD1; J gene: TRBJ1-2; CDR3 DNA: TGTGCCAGCGACAGGGGGCGGCAGAATGGCTACACCTTC; CDR3 protein: CASDRGRQNGYTF
clone size: .; V gene: TRBV27; D gene: TRBD2; J gene: TRBJ2-2; CDR3 DNA: TGTGCCAGCAGTTTAGGGCTAGCGGGACGAAACACCGGGGAGCTGTTTTTT; CDR3 protein: CASSLGLAGRNTGELFF
clone size: .; V gene: TRBV2; D gene: .; J gene: TRBJ2-3; CDR3 DNA: TGTGCCAGCATTATTCTCTCCACAGATACGCAGTATTTT; CDR3 protein: CASIILSTDTQYF
clone size: once; V gene: TRBV7-8; D gene: TRBD2; J gene: TRBJ2-1; CDR3 DNA: TGTGCCAGCAGCTTACCCGGGGGGGAGCAGTTCTTC; CDR3 protein: CASSLPGGEQFF
clone size: .; V gene: TRBV29-1; D gene: .; J gene: TRBJ2-3; CDR3 DNA: TGCAGCGTTGGGGTAGGAGTAAGCACAGATACGCAGTATTTT; CDR3 protein: CSVGVGVSTDTQYF
clone size: .; V gene: TRBV28; D gene: .; J gene: TRBJ2-1; CDR3 DNA: TGTGCCAGCAGTTTAGGGGACGGGGGGCATGAGCAGTTCTTC; CDR3 protein: CASSLGDGGHEQFF
clone size: .; V gene: TRBV9; D gene: .; J gene: TRBJ2-7; CDR3 DNA: TGTGCCAGCAGCGTCGAGGGATCAGGAGGCCACGAGCAGTACTTC; CDR3 protein: CASSVEGSGGHEQYF
clone size: .; V gene: TRBV6-6; D gene: .; J gene: TRBJ2-5; CDR3 DNA: TGTGCCAGCAGTTACAGGCGGCAAGAGACCCAGTACTTC; CDR3 protein: CASSYRRQETQYF
clone size: .; V gene: TRBV11-1; D gene: TRBD1; J gene: TRBJ1-1; CDR3 DNA: TGTGCCAGCAGCGCGCGACAGGGGAGGTCAGGGGGGACTGAAGCTTTCTTT; CDR3 protein: CASSARQGRSGGTEAFF
clone size: .; V gene: TRBV4-2; D gene: .; J gene: TRBJ2-5; CDR3 DNA: TGTGCCAGCAGCCAAGATATCCCCCCTCAAGAGACCCAGTACTTC; CDR3 protein: CASSQDIPPQETQYF
clone size: .; V gene: TRBV5-8; D gene: TRBD1; J gene: TRBJ1-3; CDR3 DNA: TGTGCCAGCAGTCGCACAGGGGGCTATGGAAACACCATATATTTT; CDR3 protein: CASSRTGGYGNTIYF